This TCR beta chain was documented in a study of blood T cell repertoires in COVID-19. V lost 5 bases to trimming and J lost 8 bases; unmatched junction nucleotides: 10. The CDR3 loop spans 15 amino acids. Looked up from germline, CDR1 is SEHNR and CDR2 is FQNEAQ (reference sequence). Produced via immunoSEQ multiplex PCR; TCRdb's table is partial and in-frame only. The sample lists 200,000 to 250,000 clones, around four fifths occurring once. The TCR sequence derives from a woman older than 75 with COVID-19, enrolled during active disease. This rearrangement joins TRBV7-9 to TRBJ1-3, with TRBD1 identical over 9 bases. Sequences were obtained from peripheral blood. CDR3 coding DNA: TGTGCCAGCAGCCCGGGACAGGGCGACGGAGACACCATATATTTT. Translation gives CASSPGQGDGDTIYF. Combining the CDR3 with reference TRBV7-9 and TRBJ1-3 gives the whole variable domain DTGVSQNPRHKITKRGQNVTFRCDPISEHNRLYWYRQTLGQGPEFLTYFQNEAQLEKSRLLSDRFSAERPKGSFSTLEIQRTEQGDSAMYLCASSPGQGDGDTIYFGEGSWLTVV.